These 21 T cell receptor beta chains share one sample of origin, sequenced in a study of T-cell memory formation after mild COVID-19. Each CDR3 protein gets one entry after TCRdb re-called the 5' RACE reads with MiXCR. The data hold about 350,000 distinct CDR3 sequences, with roughly 13% observed a single time. The sequenced material came from PBMCs or a T cell subset sorted from them (not recorded which). These receptors originate from a man aged 18 to 30 who had mild COVID-19 (a few samples of this study predate the infection). Cell type and time point are not known.

The chain has TRBV7-6 and TRBJ1-1, with 8 bases identical to TRBD1. J was trimmed by 12 bases and V by 5 bases; bases with no gene match: 8. CDR3 length: 12 residues. Germline CDR1 and CDR2: SGHVS and FNYEAQ. The CDR3, as DNA: TGTGCCAGCAGCACCCGGACAGGGTGGACTTTCTTT. Amino acids: CASSTRTGWTFF.

This clonotype was seen once. J is TRBJ2-5 and V is TRBV18; D is undetermined. The germline V and J ends were trimmed by 1 base and 1 base, with 7 bases remaining between them. From germline, CDR1 is KGHSH and CDR2 LQKENI. This CDR3 contains 14 residues. This CDR3 is CASSPQSLQETQYF. Here the CDR3 DNA reads TGTGCCAGCTCACCACAGAGTCTCCAAGAGACCCAGTACTTC.

This chain joins TRBV29-1 and TRBJ2-3, with D possibly matching TRBD1 (5 bases). This CDR3 is built from 15 residues. The V end was cut by 0 bases, the J end by 3 bases, with 13 bases between. Germline values: CDR1 SQVTM, CDR2 ANQGSEA. The CDR3 protein is CSVEDPREYTDTQYF. In nucleotides, the CDR3 is TGCAGCGTTGAAGATCCCAGGGAATATACAGATACGCAGTATTTT.

The J gene is TRBJ2-7, the V gene TRBV12-3 or TRBV12-4; 7 bases agree with TRBD2. The CDR3 totals 14 residues. J lost 7 bases, V lost 10 bases, and 16 bases had no gene match. CDR3 protein: CATRRAGIYNEQYF. CDR3 DNA sequence: TGTGCCACGCGGCGAGCGGGGATCTACAATGAGCAGTACTTC.

This clonotype was recorded once. A much bigger clone sits one base away, suggesting this may be a read error. The chain links TRBV4-3 to TRBJ2-2, with D possibly called TRBD1 or TRBD2 (5 bases each). Per the germline V gene, CDR1 is LGHNA and CDR2 is YSLEER. This CDR3 comprises 16 residues. The DNA for the CDR3 is TGCGACAGCAGCCAAGAACGAGGGGCCGGCACCGGGGAGCTGTTTTTT. It yields the protein CDSSQERGAGTGELFF.

A few counts support this clonotype. The chain links TRBV6-2 or TRBV6-3 to TRBJ2-2; D call uncertain. V lost 5 bases to trimming and J lost 7 bases, with 20 bases between them. CDR1 and CDR2 from the germline V gene are MNHEY and SVGEGT. The CDR3 has 16 amino acids. This CDR3 reads CASSSLDLKKDGELFF. CDR3 DNA: TGTGCCAGCAGTAGTTTGGACCTCAAGAAGGACGGGGAGCTGTTTTTT.

This chain uses TRBV20-1 with TRBJ2-5; TRBD1 is a possible D gene (6 bases). Germline V gene sequence: CDR1 DFQATT, CDR2 SNEGSKA (reference sequence). The CDR3 loop spans 14 amino acids. The germline V and J ends were trimmed by 2 bases and 3 bases, with 13 bases remaining between them. CDR3 sequence (DNA): TGCAGTGCTAGACTCAGGGGCGGAAAAGAGACCCAGTACTTC. Translation: CSARLRGGKETQYF.

This clonotype was seen more than once but under ten times. The V gene is TRBV7-6, the J gene TRBJ2-5, with 11 bases identical to TRBD1. V shed 5 bases, J shed 3 bases, and the junction held 8 bases outside the gene matches. The CDR3 is made up of 16 amino acids. Germline CDR1 SGHVS, CDR2 FNYEAQ. CDR3 coding DNA: TGTGCCAGCAGCACCGCCGGGACAGGGGGTAAAGAGACCCAGTACTTC. It specifies CASSTAGTGGKETQYF. Together with reference TRBV7-6 and TRBJ2-5, the CDR3 gives the full variable domain: GAGVSQSPRYKVTKRGQDVALRCDPISGHVSLYWYRQALGQGPEFLTYFNYEAQQDKSGLPNDRFSAERPEGSISTLTIQRTEQRDSAMYRCASSTAGTGGKETQYFGPGTRLLVL.

At least ten counts were recorded for this clonotype. The junction departs from the called germline gene at one end, perhaps through a read error. The V call is TRBV4-2, the J call TRBJ2-1; 12 nucleotides line up with TRBD2. This CDR3 region has 14 residues. Germline V gene data show CDR1 as LGHNA and CDR2 as YNFKEQ. CDR3 in DNA: TGTGCCAGCAGCCAAGATCTGCGACTAGCGGGGGCCAACTTC. It is translated as CASSQDLRLAGANF.

The chain has TRBV2 and TRBJ1-2; the match to TRBD1 covers 10 bases. Unmatched junction bases numbered 9, after V lost 7 bases and J lost 7 bases. The CDR3 length is 14 residues. Germline CDR1 is SNHLY and CDR2 is FYNNEI. The CDR3 is CASTMTGGAFGYTF. CDR3 nucleotide sequence: TGTGCCAGCACCATGACAGGGGGCGCGTTTGGCTACACCTTC.

This clonotype was seen ten or more times. The chain has TRBV5-1 and TRBJ2-3; 9 bases match TRBD2. Germline CDR1 SGHRS, CDR2 YFSETQ. This CDR3 has 14 amino acids. Trimming at V came to 4 bases and at J to 5 bases, leaving 5 bases not matched to a gene. The CDR3 spells CASSRSGGQDTQYF. In nucleotides, the CDR3 is TGCGCCAGCAGCCGCAGCGGGGGGCAAGATACGCAGTATTTT.

The CDR3 loop is CASSLPGQGSEKLFF. The CDR3 DNA sequence: TGTGCCAGCAGCCTTCCGGGACAGGGGAGTGAAAAACTGTTTTTT. The chain uses TRBV7-9 and TRBJ1-4, with 10 bases that match TRBD1. Germline V lookup: CDR1 SEHNR, CDR2 FQNEAQ (reference sequence). J lost 7 bases, V lost 5 bases, and 7 bases had no gene match. This CDR3 is 15 amino acids long.

This clonotype was counted many times. The chain carries TRBV5-4 and TRBJ1-1, with D possibly TRBD1 on 6 matching bases. Germline CDR1 is SGHNT and CDR2 is YYREEE (reference sequence). The CDR3 spans 14 residues. V lost 2 bases to trimming and J lost 5 bases, with 13 bases between them. Written as DNA, the CDR3 is TGTGCCAGCAGCTTCGGGGGGGCAGAAACTGAAGCTTTCTTT. Translating it yields CASSFGGAETEAFF.

The genes are TRBV14 and TRBJ2-3; D remains ambiguous. Germline lookup yields CDR1 SGHDN and CDR2 FVKESK. V was clipped by 5 bases and J by 1 base, with 13 bases between them. CDR3 size: 15 residues. The CDR3 here is CASSSPVWGTDTQYF. The CDR3, as DNA: TGTGCCAGCAGCTCCCCCGTATGGGGCACAGATACGCAGTATTTT.

CDR3: CSARVRGNQPQHF. CDR3 DNA: TGCAGTGCTAGGGTCAGGGGCAATCAGCCCCAGCATTTT. The chain joins TRBV20-1 to TRBJ1-5; possible D gene TRBD1, 5 bases. Germline V gene data show CDR1 as DFQATT and CDR2 as SNEGSKA (reference sequence). The germline V and J ends were trimmed by 3 bases and 2 bases, with 8 bases remaining between them. The CDR3 is 13 residues long.

This clonotype was observed a handful of times. J is TRBJ1-6 and V is TRBV6-1; D is undetermined. This CDR3 spans 15 amino acids. Trimming pared 1 base from V and 7 bases from J, leaving 11 bases between. Germline V gene sequence: CDR1 MNHNS, CDR2 SASEGT. The CDR3 region is CASSEGAVANSPLHF. The CDR3, as DNA: TGTGCCAGCAGTGAAGGCGCAGTGGCCAATTCACCCCTCCACTTT.

There are many counts of this clonotype. V is TRBV2 and J is TRBJ1-6, with D possibly matching TRBD1 (5 bases). V lost 6 bases and J 7 bases, leaving 13 bases between the germline ends. Germline-derived CDR1 and CDR2 are SNHLY and FYNNEI. This CDR3 region has 14 residues. CDR3 nucleotides: TGTGCCAGCAGACGGGGCTTTGGGAATTCACCCCTCCACTTT. This translates into CASRRGFGNSPLHF.

The chain joins TRBV20-1 to TRBJ1-4, with D tentatively TRBD1 (6 bases). The CDR3 totals 13 residues. Trimming stripped 5 bases from V and 4 bases from J, with 11 bases between. Germline loops: CDR1 DFQATT, CDR2 SNEGSKA (reference sequence). The CDR3 loop is CSAQTGDNEKLFF. The CDR3 bases are TGCAGTGCTCAGACAGGAGATAATGAAAAACTGTTTTTT.

V is TRBV9 and J is TRBJ1-2; the D is unclear. Germline-derived CDR1 and CDR2 are SGDLS and YYNGEE. V lost 4 bases, J lost 5 bases, and 12 bases lay in between. The CDR3 is 13 amino acids. The CDR3 DNA reads TGTGCCAGCAGCAAGGACGGCTATTATGGCTACACCTTC. Its protein product is CASSKDGYYGYTF. Full variable domain (remainder filled in from reference TRBV9 and TRBJ1-2): DSGVTQTPKHLITATGQRVTLRCSPRSGDLSVYWYQQSLDQGLQFLIQYYNGEERAKGNILERFSAQQFPDLHSELNLSSLELGDSALYFCASSKDGYYGYTFGSGTRLTVV.

The chain couples TRBV11-3 to TRBJ2-3; no firm D call. V was pared by 5 bases and J by 3 bases, with 18 bases between. The CDR3 is made up of 16 amino acids. From germline, CDR1 is SGHNT and CDR2 YENEEA. Written as DNA, the CDR3 is TGTGCCAGCAGCCTCGATAGTGATGTGGGGACAGATACGCAGTATTTT. Protein product: CASSLDSDVGTDTQYF.

This clonotype was seen a few times. The chain joins TRBV6-1 to TRBJ1-5; 8 bases match TRBD1. The germline V gene encodes CDR1 MNHNS and CDR2 SASEGT. The trim removed 1 base at V and 7 bases at J, leaving 6 bases unmatched. The CDR3 sequence is 15 residues long. The CDR3 loop reads CASSEVGQGNQPQHF. In DNA form, the CDR3 reads TGTGCCAGCAGTGAAGTCGGACAGGGTAACCAGCCCCAGCATTTT.